This TCR beta chain stems from a study of cytomegalovirus exposure and HLA in healthy donors. This clone has a handful of counts. The target antigen is unknown. Trimming took 3 bases from V and 1 from J; bases not matched to a gene: 11. There are 18 residues in the CDR3. From germline, CDR1 is GTSNPN and CDR2 SVGIG (reference sequence). Points from the study as a whole: As a later analysis revealed, most CMV-associated TCR beta chains appeared HLA-restricted. The study carried out a later analysis of TCR beta sequences. It associated some 15,000 of them with specific HLA alleles at a false discovery rate of 0.05.

Use of 60 Vbeta and 13 Jbeta primers characterized the PCR. Assay used: immunoSEQ multiplex PCR; TCRdb lists only in-frame clones, some missing. Of under 150,000 clones listed, about 83% are singletons. Sequencing was carried out using PBMCs. The receptor was isolated from a girl aged 2 to 9 in good health and CMV-seronegative. The genes are TRBV30 and TRBJ2-6, with 8 bases lining up with TRBD1. CDR3 sequence reads: CAWRGKGQDFSGANVLTF. CDR3 DNA: TGTGCCTGGAGGGGCAAGGGACAGGACTTTTCTGGGGCCAACGTCCTGACTTTC.